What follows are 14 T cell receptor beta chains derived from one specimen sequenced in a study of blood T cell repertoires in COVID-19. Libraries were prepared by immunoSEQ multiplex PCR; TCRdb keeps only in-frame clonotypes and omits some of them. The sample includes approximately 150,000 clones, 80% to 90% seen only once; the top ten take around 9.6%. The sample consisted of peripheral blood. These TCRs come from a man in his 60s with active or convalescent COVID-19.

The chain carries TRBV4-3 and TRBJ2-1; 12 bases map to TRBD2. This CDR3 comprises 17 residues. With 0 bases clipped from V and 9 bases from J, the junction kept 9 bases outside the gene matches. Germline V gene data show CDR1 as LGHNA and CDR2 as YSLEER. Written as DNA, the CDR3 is TGCGCCAGCAGCCAAGAAGGGCTAGCGGGAGGGCCAGGTGAGCAGTTCTTC. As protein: CASSQEGLAGGPGEQFF.

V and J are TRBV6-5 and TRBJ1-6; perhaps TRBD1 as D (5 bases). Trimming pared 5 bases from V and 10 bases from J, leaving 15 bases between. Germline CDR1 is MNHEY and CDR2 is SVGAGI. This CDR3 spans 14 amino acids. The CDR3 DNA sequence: TGTGCCAGCAGTAGGACGACAGTTGAATCACCCCTCCACTTT. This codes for CASSRTTVESPLHF.

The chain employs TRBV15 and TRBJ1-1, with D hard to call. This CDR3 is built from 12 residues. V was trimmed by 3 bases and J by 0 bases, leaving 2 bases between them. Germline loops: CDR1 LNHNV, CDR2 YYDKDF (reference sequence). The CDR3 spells CATSSMNTEAFF. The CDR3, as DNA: TGTGCCACCAGCAGCATGAACACTGAAGCTTTCTTT.

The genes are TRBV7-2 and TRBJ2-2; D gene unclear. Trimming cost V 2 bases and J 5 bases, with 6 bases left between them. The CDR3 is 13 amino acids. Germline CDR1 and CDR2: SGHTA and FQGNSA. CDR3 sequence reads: CASSLWQTGELFF. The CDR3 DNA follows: TGTGCCAGCAGCTTATGGCAGACCGGGGAGCTGTTTTTT.

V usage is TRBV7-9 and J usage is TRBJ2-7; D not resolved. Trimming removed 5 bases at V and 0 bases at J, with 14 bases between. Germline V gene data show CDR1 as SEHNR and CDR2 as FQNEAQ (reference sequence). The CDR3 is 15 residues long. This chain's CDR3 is CASSPRSTGSYEQYF. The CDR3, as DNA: TGTGCCAGCAGCCCGCGATCGACGGGCTCCTACGAGCAGTACTTC. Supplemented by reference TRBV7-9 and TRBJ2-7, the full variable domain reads DTGVSQNPRHKITKRGQNVTFRCDPISEHNRLYWYRQTLGQGPEFLTYFQNEAQLEKSRLLSDRFSAERPKGSFSTLEIQRTEQGDSAMYLCASSPRSTGSYEQYFGPGTRLTVT.

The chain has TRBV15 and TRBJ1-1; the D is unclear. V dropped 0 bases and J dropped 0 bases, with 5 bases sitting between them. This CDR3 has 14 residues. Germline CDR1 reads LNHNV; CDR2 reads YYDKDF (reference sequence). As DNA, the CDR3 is TGTGCCACCAGCAGAGACACAATGAACACTGAAGCTTTCTTT. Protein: CATSRDTMNTEAFF.

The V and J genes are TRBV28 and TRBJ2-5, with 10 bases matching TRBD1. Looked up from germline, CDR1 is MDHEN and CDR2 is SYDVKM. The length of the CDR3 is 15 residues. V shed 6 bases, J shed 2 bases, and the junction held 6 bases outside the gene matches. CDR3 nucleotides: TGTGCCAGCAGCCGACAGGGGGCTGGGCAAGAGACCCAGTACTTC. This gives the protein CASSRQGAGQETQYF.

CDR3 sequence: CASSEGLAGREQFF. CDR3 sequence (DNA): TGTGCCAGCAGTGAGGGACTAGCGGGACGTGAGCAGTTCTTC. The chain uses TRBV6-1 and TRBJ2-1, with TRBD2 identical over 13 bases. The germline V gene has CDR1 MNHNS and CDR2 SASEGT. The J segment lost 9 bases and the V segment lost 3 bases, leaving 2 bases of the junction unmatched. This CDR3 has 14 amino acids.

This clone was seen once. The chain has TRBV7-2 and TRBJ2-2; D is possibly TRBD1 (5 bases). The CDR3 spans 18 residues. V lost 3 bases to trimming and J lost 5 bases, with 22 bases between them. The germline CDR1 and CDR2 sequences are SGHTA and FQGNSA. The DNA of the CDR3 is TGTGCCAGCAGCTTCCGACCGAGAACGGCAGGGCAAACCGGGGAGCTGTTTTTT. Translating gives CASSFRPRTAGQTGELFF.

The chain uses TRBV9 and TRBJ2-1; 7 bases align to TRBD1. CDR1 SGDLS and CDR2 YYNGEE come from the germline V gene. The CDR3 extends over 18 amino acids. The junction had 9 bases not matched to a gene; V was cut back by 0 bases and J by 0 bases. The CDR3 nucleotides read TGTGCCAGCAGCGTAGGGGACAGCTTCCTCAGCTCCTACAATGAGCAGTTCTTC. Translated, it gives CASSVGDSFLSSYNEQFF.

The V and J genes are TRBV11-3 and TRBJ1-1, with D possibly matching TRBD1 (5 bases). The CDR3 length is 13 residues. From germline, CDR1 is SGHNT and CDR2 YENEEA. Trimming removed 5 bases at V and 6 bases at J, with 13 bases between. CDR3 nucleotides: TGTGCCAGCAGCCGCAGGGCGGGGGCTGAAGCTTTCTTT. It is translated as CASSRRAGAEAFF.

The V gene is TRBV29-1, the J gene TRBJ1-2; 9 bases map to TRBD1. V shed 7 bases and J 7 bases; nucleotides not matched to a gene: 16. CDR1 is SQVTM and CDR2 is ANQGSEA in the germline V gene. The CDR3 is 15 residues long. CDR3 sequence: CSASPGQGSASGYTF. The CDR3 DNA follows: TGCAGCGCCAGCCCGGGACAGGGTTCGGCAAGTGGCTACACCTTC. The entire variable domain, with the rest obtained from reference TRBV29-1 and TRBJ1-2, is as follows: SAVISQKPSRDICQRGTSLTIQCQVDSQVTMMFWYRQQPGQSLTLIATANQGSEATYESGFVIDKFPISRPNLTFSTLTVSNMSPEDSSIYLCSASPGQGSASGYTFGSGTRLTVV.

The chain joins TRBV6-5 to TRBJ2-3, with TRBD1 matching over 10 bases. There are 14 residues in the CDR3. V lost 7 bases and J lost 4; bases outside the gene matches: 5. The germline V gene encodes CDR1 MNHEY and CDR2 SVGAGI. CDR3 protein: CASTRDRGSDTQYF. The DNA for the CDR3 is TGTGCCAGCACCCGGGACAGGGGATCAGATACGCAGTATTTT.

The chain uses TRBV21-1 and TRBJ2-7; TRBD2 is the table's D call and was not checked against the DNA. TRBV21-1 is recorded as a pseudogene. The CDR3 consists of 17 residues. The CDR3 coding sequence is TGTGCCAGCAGCAAATCCGTCAAATCTAGTGGCGCCTGCGAGCAGTACGTC. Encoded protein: CASSKSVKSSGACEQYV.